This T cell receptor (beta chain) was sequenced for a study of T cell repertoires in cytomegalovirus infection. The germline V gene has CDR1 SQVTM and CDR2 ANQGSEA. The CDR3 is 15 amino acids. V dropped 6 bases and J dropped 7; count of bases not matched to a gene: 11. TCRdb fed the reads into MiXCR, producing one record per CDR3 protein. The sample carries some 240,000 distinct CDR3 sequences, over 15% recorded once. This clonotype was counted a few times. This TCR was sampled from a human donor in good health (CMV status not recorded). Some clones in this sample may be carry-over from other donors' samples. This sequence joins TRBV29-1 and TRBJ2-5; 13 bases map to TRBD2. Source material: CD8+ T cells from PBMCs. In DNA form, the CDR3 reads TGCAGCGTGGAAATTGGGACTAGCGGGGATGGGACCCAGTACTTC. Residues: CSVEIGTSGDGTQYF.